This T cell receptor (beta chain) originates from a study of neurological immune-mediated disorders. The study, taken as a whole, reports: Private repertoires in all groups were suggested, as expanded clones shared no CDR3 amino acid sequences across subjects.

V lost 1 base, J lost 4 bases, and 25 bases lay in between. The CDR3 loop spans 19 amino acids. The cDNA came from 5'RACE with 10-nucleotide random UMIs. TCRdb re-derived calls from the 5' RACE reads in MiXCR, one entry per CDR3 protein. The table shows about 22,000 distinct CDR3 sequences, with less than 11% occurring only once. This clonotype was detected a few times. Its target is not known. This TCR was recovered from a woman aged 55 to 70 with HTLV-1-associated myelopathy (HAM/TSP). The chain combines TRBV12-3 or TRBV12-4 with TRBJ1-2; a weak D match, TRBD1 (5 bases). The specimen was PBMCs. The CDR3 region has the DNA TGTGCCAGCAGTTTAGATCAGTGGACAAGAAGTTTAATCGGCTATGGCTACACCTTC. This gives the protein CASSLDQWTRSLIGYGYTF.